This T cell receptor beta chain derives from a study of shared T cell receptors in the human thymus. Germline V lookup: CDR1 LNHDA, CDR2 SQIVND (reference sequence). The V end lost 0 bases, the J end lost 3 bases, and 8 bases lay between the germline ends. The CDR3 spans 14 residues. Libraries were prepared by immunoSEQ multiplex PCR; TCRdb keeps only in-frame clonotypes and omits some of them. Here the sample spans approximately 580,000 clones, 78% being singletons. This same sample was also part of a study on human thymus T cells.

The TCR originated in a boy younger than two with a congenital heart defect. The chain carries TRBV19 and TRBJ1-1; the D is unclear. The sequenced material came from thymocytes. The CDR3 is CASSIDRGDTEAFF. The CDR3 region has the DNA TGTGCCAGTAGTATAGATCGGGGTGACACTGAAGCTTTCTTT.